The sample holds many counts of the clone carrying this T cell receptor beta chain. Its specificity is unknown. This record comes from a study of human T cells and chemical hapten exposure. Study observations and caveats: DPC sensitization produced no change in TCRs with frequency above 1 in 1000.

V shed 4 bases and J 6 bases; nucleotides not matched to a gene: 11. The CDR3 spans 16 residues. The germline V gene has CDR1 KGHSH and CDR2 LQKENI. Unique molecular identifiers were affixed to discrete cDNA molecules within the library. TCRdb re-analysed the RACE reads in MiXCR, keeping a single row per CDR3 protein. The table lists about 82,000 distinct CDR3 sequences, 6% to 8.5% of them singletons. Specified time point: patch test 2, 6 weeks after DPC sensitization. Specified treatment: therapeutic diphenylcyclopropenone sensitization with weekly scalp DPC. The sequence came from a woman in her twenties or thirties with alopecia areata. Some clones in this sample may be carry-over from other donors' samples. This chain links TRBV18 with TRBJ2-1; 8 bases are shared with TRBD1. Source: whole blood, taken in connection with sensitization to the hapten diphenylcyclopropenone (DPC). CDR3: CASSQTQGQAGNEQFF. DNA of the CDR3: TGTGCCAGCTCACAGACACAGGGACAGGCTGGCAATGAGCAGTTCTTC. The entire variable domain, with the rest obtained from reference TRBV18 and TRBJ2-1, is as follows: NAGVMQNPRHLVRRRGQEARLRCSPMKGHSHVYWYRQLPEEGLKFMVYLQKENIIDESGMPKERFSAEFPKEGPSILRIQQVVRGDSAAYFCASSQTQGQAGNEQFFGPGTRLTVL.